Each of the 30 T cell receptor beta chains below was sequenced from the same sample in a study of human T cells and chemical hapten exposure. MiXCR was run by TCRdb on the RACE reads, yielding one entry per CDR3 protein. The table records roughly 380,000 distinct CDR3 sequences, 5.1% of them present only once. Time point reported: pre-sensitization, week 0. This sample's treatment: therapeutic diphenylcyclopropenone sensitization with weekly scalp DPC. Here the sequenced sample was whole blood, taken in connection with sensitization to the hapten diphenylcyclopropenone (DPC). Source of these receptors: a woman aged 50 to 60 with alopecia areata. Some clones in this sample may be carry-over from other donors' samples.

This clonotype was counted ten times or more. V usage is TRBV30 and J usage is TRBJ1-1, with 7 nucleotides matching TRBD1. The germline CDR1 and CDR2 sequences are GTSNPN and SVGIG (reference sequence). The CDR3 is made up of 12 amino acids. The ends lost 4 bases at V and 3 bases at J; junction bases unmatched: 2. The CDR3 protein is CAWNRGDTEAFF. DNA of the CDR3: TGTGCCTGGAACAGGGGAGACACTGAAGCTTTCTTT.

This clonotype has at least ten counts. The chain links TRBV6-2 or TRBV6-3 to TRBJ2-2; 11 nucleotides line up with TRBD2. Per germline, CDR1 MNHEY and CDR2 SVGEGT. The V and J ends lost 6 bases and 6 bases, in that order; junction bases with no gene match: 6. This CDR3 is 15 amino acids long. The CDR3 is CASRPLAGVAGELFF. The CDR3 DNA follows: TGTGCCAGCAGGCCACTAGCGGGAGTAGCCGGGGAGCTGTTTTTT.

This clonotype has just a few counts. The rearrangement links TRBV7-2 to TRBJ1-6; the D is unclear. V gave up 2 bases and J gave up 8 bases, with 10 bases separating them. Germline V gives CDR1 SGHTA, CDR2 FQGNSA. This CDR3 spans 14 amino acids. This CDR3 reads CASSLTRGDSPLHF. The CDR3 coding sequence is TGTGCCAGCAGCTTAACGCGTGGGGATTCACCCCTCCACTTT.

This clonotype was seen a handful of times. The chain couples TRBV2 to TRBJ2-5; D remains unclear. Germline V gene lookup returns CDR1 SNHLY and CDR2 FYNNEI. The length of the CDR3 is 10 residues. The V gene lost 5 bases and the J gene lost 4 bases, with 2 bases spanning the gap. In nucleotides, the CDR3 is TGTGCCAGCAGTCCAGAGACCCAGTACTTC. It is translated as CASSPETQYF.

The sample holds many counts of this clonotype. V gene TRBV5-1 combines with J gene TRBJ2-7; D might be TRBD1 or TRBD2, each matching 6 bases. Deletions cut 4 bases from V and 2 bases from J, with 16 bases between. Germline CDR1 reads SGHRS; CDR2 reads YFSETQ. This CDR3 comprises 15 residues. CDR3 sequence reads: CASSGGGKRAYEQYF. CDR3 nucleotide sequence: TGCGCCAGCAGCGGAGGGGGGAAAAGGGCCTACGAGCAGTACTTC.

As concerns this clonotype: A read error may account for a junction end that differs from germline. The chain is built from TRBV7-2 and TRBJ2-1, with TRBD1 as a possible D gene (7 bases). Germline-derived CDR1 and CDR2 are SGHTA and FQGNSA. The CDR3 runs 16 residues. The CDR3 nucleotides read TGTGCCAGCAGCCCTTACAGGGGAGGACACTACAATGAGCGGTTCTTC. Translating gives CASSPYRGGHYNERFF.

This clonotype was counted many times. DNA of the CDR3: TGCAGCGTCTTACAGGGAGGAAACATTCAGTACTTC. This sequence encodes CSVLQGGNIQYF. This sequence joins TRBV29-1 and TRBJ2-4; D could derive from TRBD1 or TRBD2 (6 bases each). Germline V lookup: CDR1 SQVTM, CDR2 ANQGSEA. The CDR3 sequence is 12 residues long. V lost 6 bases and J 6 bases, leaving 12 bases between the germline ends.

This clonotype was counted between two and nine times. V gene TRBV19 combines with J gene TRBJ2-7; no clear D gene. The CDR3 extends over 15 amino acids. Germline assignment: CDR1 LNHDA and CDR2 SQIVND (reference sequence). V gave up 5 bases and J gave up 5 bases, with 19 bases separating them. The CDR3 nucleotides read TGTGCCAGTAGTGTCTCCCGAGTTGGGCGCCACGAGCAGTACTTC. Residues: CASSVSRVGRHEQYF.

This clonotype occurred many times. The V gene is TRBV12-3 or TRBV12-4, the J gene TRBJ2-7, with 7 bases fitting TRBD2. CDR3 length equals 15 residues. Germline trimming cut 6 bases from V and 5 bases from J; bases unmatched to any gene: 13. CDR3 loop: CASSLHGAGANEQYF. The CDR3, as DNA: TGTGCCAGCAGCCTCCATGGGGCGGGAGCAAACGAGCAGTACTTC.

This clonotype was observed at least ten times. The J gene is TRBJ2-7, the V gene TRBV28; D remains unclear. This CDR3 is built from 12 residues. From germline, CDR1 is MDHEN and CDR2 SYDVKM. V dropped 5 bases and J dropped 8 bases, with 13 bases sitting between them. The CDR3 loop is CASSPGLLQQYF. The CDR3 nucleotides read TGTGCCAGCAGTCCCGGGTTACTCCAGCAGTACTTC.

This clonotype was seen only a few times. The chain couples TRBV4-2 to TRBJ2-2, with 10 bases lining up with TRBD1. The CDR3 totals 17 residues. CDR1 is LGHNA and CDR2 is YNFKEQ in the germline V gene. J lost 2 bases, V lost 5 bases, and 8 bases had no gene match. The CDR3 here is CASSVGTGDLNTGELFF. In DNA, the CDR3 is TGTGCCAGCAGCGTCGGGACAGGGGACCTAAACACCGGGGAGCTGTTTTTT.

On this clonotype: A much larger clonotype is one base distant, so this may be a read error. The chain carries TRBV6-5 and TRBJ2-3, with 8 bases fitting TRBD2. CDR3 size: 21 residues. With 4 bases clipped from V and 2 bases from J, the junction kept 23 bases outside the gene matches. Germline CDR1 MNHEY, CDR2 SVGAGI. The CDR3: CASSCFPASGRKGTITDTQYF. CDR3 coding DNA: TGTGCCAGCAGTTGCTTCCCGGCGAGCGGGAGAAAAGGGACAATCACAGATACGCAGTATTTT.

The chain has TRBV30 and TRBJ1-1, with D possibly being TRBD1 (6 bases). V lost 5 bases and J lost 1, with 8 bases in between. The CDR3 has 12 amino acids. From germline, CDR1 is GTSNPN and CDR2 SVGIG (reference sequence). The CDR3 reads CAWGQRNTEAFF. CDR3 in DNA: TGTGCCTGGGGACAGAGGAACACTGAAGCTTTCTTT. Full variable domain (remainder filled in from reference TRBV30 and TRBJ1-1): SQTIHQWPATLVQPVGSPLSLECTVEGTSNPNLYWYRQAAGRGLQLLFYSVGIGQISSEVPQNLSASRPQDRQFILSSKKLLLSDSGFYLCAWGQRNTEAFFGQGTRLTVV.

In its sample, this clonotype was seen many times. The V and J genes are TRBV11-2 and TRBJ2-7; 8 bases fit TRBD1. The CDR3 spans 12 residues. From germline, CDR1 is SGHAT and CDR2 FQNNGV. J lost 6 bases, V lost 5 bases, and 3 bases had no gene match. The CDR3 here is CASSATGVEQYF. In nucleotides, the CDR3 is TGTGCCAGCAGCGCGACAGGGGTCGAGCAGTACTTC.

The chain has TRBV20-1 and TRBJ2-1; TRBD2 aligns across 10 bases. The CDR3 contains 14 residues. CDR1 is DFQATT, CDR2 SNEGSKA, per germline (reference sequence). V shed 6 bases, J shed 4 bases, and the junction held 6 bases outside the gene matches. CDR3 sequence reads: CSAPLAGAYNEQFF. The CDR3 nucleotides are TGCAGTGCCCCCCTAGCGGGGGCTTACAATGAGCAGTTCTTC.

This clonotype was seen many times. This sequence joins TRBV10-3 and TRBJ2-3; D uncertain. Per germline, CDR1 ENHRY and CDR2 SYGVKD. The germline V and J ends were trimmed by 0 bases and 6 bases, with 4 bases remaining between them. The CDR3 runs to 12 residues. In DNA, the CDR3 is TGTGCCATCAGTGAGTCCCACGATACGCAGTATTTT. It specifies CAISESHDTQYF.

CDR3 sequence reads: CASSLRTGPDEQYF. The CDR3 DNA follows: TGTGCCAGCAGTCTGCGGACAGGCCCCGACGAGCAGTACTTC. The chain couples TRBV2 to TRBJ2-7, with TRBD1 identical over 7 bases. The V gene's germline CDR1 is SNHLY and CDR2 FYNNEI. V lost 5 bases to trimming and J lost 5 bases; unmatched junction nucleotides: 9. This CDR3 has 14 residues.

This clonotype was detected only a few times. This sequence joins TRBV6-1 and TRBJ1-5; TRBD1 matches at 8 bases. This CDR3 spans 17 amino acids. Germline values: CDR1 MNHNS, CDR2 SASEGT. Unmatched junction bases numbered 12, after V lost 6 bases and J lost 2 bases. This chain's CDR3 is CASRGQGAAGGNQPQHF. DNA of the CDR3: TGTGCCAGCAGGGGTCAGGGGGCCGCTGGAGGCAATCAGCCCCAGCATTTT.

V gene TRBV30 combines with J gene TRBJ2-1; D perhaps matches TRBD1 (5 bases). CDR1 is GTSNPN, CDR2 SVGIG, per germline (reference sequence). V lost 2 bases and J lost 7, with 9 bases in between. The CDR3 is 12 amino acids. CDR3 in amino acids: CAWSRQQNEQFF. CDR3 coding DNA: TGTGCCTGGAGTAGACAGCAAAATGAGCAGTTCTTC.

The rearrangement uses TRBV27 and TRBJ2-1, with D maybe TRBD2 (5 bases). The CDR3 totals 13 residues. CDR1 MNHEY and CDR2 SMNVEV come from the germline V gene (reference sequence). The V and J ends lost 5 bases and 8 bases respectively, with 13 bases between them. DNA of the CDR3: TGTGCCAGCAGTCACGCGGGTGCCGATGAGCAGTTCTTC. This encodes CASSHAGADEQFF.

This clonotype was counted ten times or more. The rearrangement joins TRBV20-1 to TRBJ1-1; D not certain. Germline V gene lookup returns CDR1 DFQATT and CDR2 SNEGSKA (reference sequence). V lost 0 bases to trimming and J lost 5 bases, with 7 bases between them. This CDR3 is 12 amino acids long. The CDR3 DNA follows: TGCAGTGCTAGAGATGAATGGACTGAAGCTTTCTTT. Amino acids: CSARDEWTEAFF.

The rearrangement links TRBV10-3 to TRBJ2-3, with a tentative D call TRBD2 (5 bases). The CDR3 length is 15 residues. Trimming left V 0 bases short and J 0 bases short, with 7 bases between. Germline V lookup: CDR1 ENHRY, CDR2 SYGVKD. CDR3 coding DNA: TGTGCCATCAGTGAGTCAAGCGGAAGCACAGATACGCAGTATTTT. The encoded protein is CAISESSGSTDTQYF.

This clonotype was detected many times. V and J are TRBV2 and TRBJ1-5, with 7 bases that match TRBD1. Trimming cost V 6 bases and J 3 bases; bases outside gene matches: 8. This CDR3 spans 15 amino acids. CDR1 and CDR2 from the germline V gene are SNHLY and FYNNEI. The CDR3: CASRETTGANQPQHF. In nucleotides, the CDR3 is TGTGCCAGCAGGGAAACCACAGGGGCCAATCAGCCCCAGCATTTT.

This clonotype was seen ten or more times. This sequence joins TRBV7-9 and TRBJ1-4; maybe TRBD1 (5 bases). V lost 4 bases, J lost 8 bases, and 17 bases lay in between. Germline V gene lookup returns CDR1 SEHNR and CDR2 FQNEAQ (reference sequence). This CDR3 has 15 amino acids. CDR3 sequence: CASSSSGQGGEKLFF. CDR3 nucleotides: TGTGCCAGCAGCTCCTCGGGCCAGGGCGGCGAAAAACTGTTTTTT.

This clonotype was seen a few times. V is TRBV25-1 and J is TRBJ1-1, with D unresolved. V dropped 4 bases and J dropped 0 bases, with 9 bases sitting between them. Germline CDR1 MGHDK, CDR2 SYGVNS. CDR3 length: 14 amino acids. CDR3 DNA: TGTGCCAGCAGTGCGGGGAGGATGAACACTGAAGCTTTCTTT. This sequence encodes CASSAGRMNTEAFF.

The rearrangement joins TRBV27 to TRBJ2-7; 7 nucleotides align to TRBD1. The CDR3 sequence is 16 residues long. Germline lookup yields CDR1 MNHEY and CDR2 SMNVEV (reference sequence). Trimming at V came to 6 bases and at J to 3 bases, leaving 14 bases not matched to a gene. As DNA, the CDR3 is TGTGCCAGCAGCCTGAGGGGGCTGGGATTAGGCTACGAGCAGTACTTC. Protein sequence: CASSLRGLGLGYEQYF.

This clonotype turned up a few times. DNA for the CDR3: TGCAGCGTCCTCACTCAGGGGGACTCTGGAAACACCATATATTTT. It yields the protein CSVLTQGDSGNTIYF. This chain uses TRBV29-1 with TRBJ1-3; 7 bases agree with TRBD1. J gave up 0 bases and V 6 bases, and 8 bases lay outside the gene matches. Germline assignment: CDR1 SQVTM and CDR2 ANQGSEA. This CDR3 contains 15 residues.

The CDR3 nucleotides read TGTGCCAGCAGCTTCCTCCTCTTACAGGGGAACGGGGCCAACGTCCTGACTTTC. As protein: CASSFLLLQGNGANVLTF. The gene calls are TRBV11-2 and TRBJ2-6; 7 bases fit TRBD1. Germline loops: CDR1 SGHAT, CDR2 FQNNGV. After removal of 3 bases from V and 4 bases from J, the junction contained 12 bases not matched to a gene. The CDR3 is 18 amino acids.

This clonotype occurred a few times. The chain links TRBV20-1 to TRBJ2-6; D is unresolved. There are 15 residues in the CDR3. The V and J ends lost 0 bases and 0 bases respectively, with 6 bases between them. CDR1 and CDR2 from the germline V gene are DFQATT and SNEGSKA (reference sequence). The CDR3 protein is CSARDVDSGANVLTF. The CDR3 DNA follows: TGCAGTGCTAGAGATGTGGACTCTGGGGCCAACGTCCTGACTTTC.

This clonotype was detected many times. This chain connects TRBV12-3 or TRBV12-4 to TRBJ1-2; a weak D match, TRBD1 (5 bases). The V gene lost 8 bases and the J gene lost 4 bases, with 14 bases spanning the gap. CDR3 length equals 13 residues. In DNA, the CDR3 is TGTGCCAGCCAGTCCCCAGGGACCTATGGCTACACCTTC. Translating it yields CASQSPGTYGYTF.